This T cell receptor (beta chain) derives from a study of blood T cell repertoires in COVID-19. Study as a whole: Samples taken during acute and convalescent COVID-19 were collected in the United States, Italy and Spain.

The germline V gene encodes CDR1 SQVTM and CDR2 ANQGSEA. The CDR3 spans 13 residues. The trim removed 6 bases at V and 3 bases at J, leaving 5 bases unmatched. In the authors' workflow: Amplification of reference gene primers was used by the study to estimate nucleated cell counts. Measured with immunoSEQ multiplex PCR; TCRdb has only the in-frame clones, and not every one. The DNA was the basis for D and trimming; V, J and clone size are from that table. This table holds a few hundred thousand clones, roughly 80% found once. The clonotype was recovered from a man aged 40-49 years who had been exposed to COVID-19. The chain joins TRBV29-1 to TRBJ2-7; the match to TRBD2 covers 10 bases. Sample: PBMCs or T cells enriched from blood (not recorded which). The CDR3 bases are TGCAGCGTCCAACTAGCGGGACACTACGAGCAGTACTTC. Its protein product is CSVQLAGHYEQYF.